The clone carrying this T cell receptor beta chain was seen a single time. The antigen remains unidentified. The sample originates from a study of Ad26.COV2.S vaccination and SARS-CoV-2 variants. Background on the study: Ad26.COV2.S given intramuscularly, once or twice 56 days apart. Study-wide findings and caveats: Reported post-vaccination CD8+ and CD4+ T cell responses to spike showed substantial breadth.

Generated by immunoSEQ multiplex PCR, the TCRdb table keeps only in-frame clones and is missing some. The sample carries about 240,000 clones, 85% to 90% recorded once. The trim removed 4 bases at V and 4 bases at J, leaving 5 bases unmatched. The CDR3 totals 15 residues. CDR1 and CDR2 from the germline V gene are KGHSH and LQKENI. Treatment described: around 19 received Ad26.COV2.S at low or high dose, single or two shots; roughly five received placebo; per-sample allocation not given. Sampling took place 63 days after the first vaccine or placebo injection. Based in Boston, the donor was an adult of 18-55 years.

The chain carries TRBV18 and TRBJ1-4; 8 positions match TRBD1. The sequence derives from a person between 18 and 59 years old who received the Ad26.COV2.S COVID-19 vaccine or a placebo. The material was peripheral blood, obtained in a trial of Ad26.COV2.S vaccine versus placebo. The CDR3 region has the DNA TGTGCCAGCTCACTCCAGGGGGCGTTTAATGAAAAACTGTTTTTT. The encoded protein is CASSLQGAFNEKLFF.